This T cell receptor (beta chain) comes out of a study of a mutant IDH1 vaccine in newly diagnosed glioma. Study overall: Treated patients had a mean age of approximately 40 years and a sex split that was roughly 60% male and around 38% female. The earlier regimen, radiotherapy, temozolomide, or both, was most often both.

Points from the study as a whole: Immune responses arising from the vaccine appeared in roughly 95% of patients.

Concerning this clone itself: Its antigen is currently unknown.

Stated time point: baseline, week 1 (first vaccination visit). As for treatment: pre-vaccination baseline after standard-of-care therapy. Profiling relied on immunoSEQ multiplex PCR, and the TCRdb table lists in-frame clones only, not all of them. This sample yields about 24,000 clones, of which roughly nine tenths are seen a single time; about 9.2% belongs to the top ten. Germline CDR1 is LNHDA and CDR2 is SQIVND (reference sequence). V trimming: 5 bases; J trimming: 5 bases; junction bases outside the gene matches: 8. CDR3 size: 14 residues. The J gene is TRBJ2-7, the V gene TRBV19, with 8 nucleotides matching TRBD2. Sequenced here: PBMCs, sampled from a glioma patient treated with radiotherapy, temozolomide or both. The clonotype comes from a young man with glioma. The CDR3 loop is CASSPRGGVNEQYF. The CDR3 region has the DNA TGTGCCAGTAGTCCCCGGGGGGGGGTCAACGAGCAGTACTTC.